The 2 T cell receptor beta chains below come from one sample, sequenced in a study of blood T cell repertoires in COVID-19. The table came from immunoSEQ multiplex PCR; TCRdb's copy has only in-frame clones and leaves some out. The repertoire holds tens of thousands of clones, with 82% as singletons. Sample: peripheral blood. The receptors come from a woman aged 55-75 years with acute or convalescent COVID-19.

This clone came up a few times. The rearrangement links TRBV25-1 to TRBJ1-5; 12 bases match TRBD1. CDR3 size: 14 residues. Germline V gives CDR1 MGHDK, CDR2 SYGVNS. V was clipped by 6 bases and J by 6 bases; unmatched bases: 3. The CDR3 bases are TGTGCCAGCAGCGGGACAGGGGGCCCTCAGCCCCAGCATTTT. Translating it yields CASSGTGGPQPQHF.

V gene TRBV2 combines with J gene TRBJ2-7; weak D call: TRBD2 (5 bases). V lost 8 bases to trimming and J lost 4 bases, with 18 bases between them. The CDR3 sequence is 14 residues long. Germline assignment: CDR1 SNHLY and CDR2 FYNNEI. CDR3 amino acids: CASGPGLAVYEQYF. As DNA, the CDR3 is TGTGCCAGCGGCCCCGGGCTAGCTGTATACGAGCAGTACTTC.